The 24 T cell receptor beta chains in this list originate from one sample, sequenced in a study of cytomegalovirus exposure and HLA in healthy donors. Measured with immunoSEQ multiplex PCR; TCRdb has only the in-frame clones, and not every one. The repertoire holds fewer than 120,000 clones, with 85% to 90% as singletons. The specimen was PBMCs. These receptors all come from a woman in her 30s in good health and CMV-seropositive.

The chain has TRBV15 and TRBJ2-7; no firm D call. The CDR3 covers 15 residues. Per the germline V gene, CDR1 is LNHNV and CDR2 is YYDKDF (reference sequence). V was pared by 0 bases and J by 0 bases, with 9 bases between. The CDR3, as DNA: TGTGCCACCAGCAGAGATCCCAGAAGCTCCTACGAGCAGTACTTC. It codes for CATSRDPRSSYEQYF.

The CDR3 sequence is CSVEGSTSRSRNEQFF. CDR3 bases: TGCAGCGTTGAAGGGTCGACTAGCCGGAGTAGAAATGAGCAGTTCTTC. The rearrangement links TRBV29-1 to TRBJ2-1, with 7 nucleotides matching TRBD2. CDR1 is SQVTM, CDR2 ANQGSEA, per germline. The CDR3 sequence is 16 residues long. J lost 7 bases, V lost 1 base, and 13 bases had no gene match.

The CDR3, as DNA: TGCGCCAGCAGCTGGACAGGTCTCACTGGGGCCAACGTCCTGACTTTC. It is translated as CASSWTGLTGANVLTF. The chain recombines TRBV5-1 with TRBJ2-6; 7 bases fit TRBD1. CDR1 is SGHRS and CDR2 is YFSETQ in the germline V gene. The CDR3 loop spans 16 amino acids. The J segment lost 2 bases and the V segment lost 3 bases, leaving 5 bases of the junction unmatched. The full variable domain, in which reference TRBV5-1 and TRBJ2-6 provide the parts outside the CDR3, is KAGVTQTPRYLIKTRGQQVTLSCSPISGHRSVSWYQQTPGQGLQFLFEYFSETQRNKGNFPGRFSGRQFSNSRSEMNVSTLELGDSALYLCASSWTGLTGANVLTFGAGSRLTVL.

V and J are TRBV10-1 and TRBJ2-7; D unresolved. V was pared by 3 bases and J by 9 bases, with 12 bases between. CDR3 size: 12 residues. The germline V gene has CDR1 WNHNN and CDR2 SYGVQD (reference sequence). This chain's CDR3 is CASSDSLGVQYF. The CDR3 region has the DNA TGCGCCAGCAGTGATTCCCTCGGAGTGCAGTACTTC.

The chain joins TRBV7-9 to TRBJ2-5; TRBD2 matches 8 bases. The CDR3 runs to 15 residues. Looked up from germline, CDR1 is SEHNR and CDR2 is FQNEAQ (reference sequence). Trimming removed 0 bases from V and 5 bases from J; junction bases left unmatched: 5. DNA for the CDR3: TGTGCCAGCAGCTTAGCACTAGCGGTGGGGGAGACCCAGTACTTC. This codes for CASSLALAVGETQYF.

This CDR3 is CASSPQGLVQYF. Written as DNA, the CDR3 is TGTGCCAGTAGCCCACAGGGGCTGGTGCAGTACTTC. The chain couples TRBV6-1 to TRBJ2-7, with 7 nucleotides matching TRBD1. V lost 9 bases to trimming and J lost 9 bases; unmatched junction nucleotides: 11. CDR1 is MNHNS and CDR2 is SASEGT in the germline V gene. The CDR3 has 12 residues.

The chain combines TRBV10-3 with TRBJ1-1; D is undetermined. With 0 bases removed from V and 2 bases from J, the gap between germline ends came to 4 bases. Per the germline V gene, CDR1 is ENHRY and CDR2 is SYGVKD. The CDR3 has 13 amino acids. The CDR3 loop reads CAISESANTEAFF. CDR3 bases: TGTGCCATCAGTGAGTCGGCTAACACTGAAGCTTTCTTT.

This chain links TRBV29-1 with TRBJ1-1; D uncertain. Germline CDR1 SQVTM, CDR2 ANQGSEA. The CDR3 is 12 amino acids. Trimming took off 7 bases at V and 3 bases at J, with 12 bases between the two ends. The CDR3 is CSGRALDTEAFF. The CDR3 coding sequence is TGCAGCGGGAGGGCTTTGGACACTGAAGCTTTCTTT.

V usage is TRBV28 and J usage is TRBJ1-3; D gene uncertain. Trimming left V 6 bases short and J 3 bases short, with 6 bases between. The V gene's germline CDR1 is MDHEN and CDR2 SYDVKM. This CDR3 is built from 12 residues. The CDR3, as DNA: TGTGCCAGCAGATTCAATGGAAACACCATATATTTT. Translation: CASRFNGNTIYF.

The genes are TRBV9 and TRBJ2-7; TRBD2 agrees at 13 bases. Trimming cost V 10 bases and J 3 bases; bases outside gene matches: 16. CDR1 and CDR2 from the germline V gene are SGDLS and YYNGEE. This CDR3 spans 17 amino acids. In DNA form, the CDR3 reads TGTGCCTGCCGCAGTCGGACTAGCGGGAGTCTTAACTACGAGCAGTACTTC. This codes for CACRSRTSGSLNYEQYF. Full variable domain (remainder filled in from reference TRBV9 and TRBJ2-7): DSGVTQTPKHLITATGQRVTLRCSPRSGDLSVYWYQQSLDQGLQFLIQYYNGEERAKGNILERFSAQQFPDLHSELNLSSLELGDSALYFCACRSRTSGSLNYEQYFGPGTRLTVT.

The gene calls are TRBV27 and TRBJ2-1, with 9 bases matching TRBD1. With 3 bases clipped from V and 9 bases from J, the junction kept 9 bases outside the gene matches. The V gene's germline CDR1 is MNHEY and CDR2 SMNVEV (reference sequence). This CDR3 comprises 15 residues. CDR3 coding DNA: TGTGCCAGCAGTTTGTGGGACAGGGCTTTATCTGAGCAGTTCTTC. Protein: CASSLWDRALSEQFF.

The chain uses TRBV6-1 and TRBJ2-7, with D possibly TRBD2 on 6 matching bases. Per the germline V gene, CDR1 is MNHNS and CDR2 is SASEGT. V was shortened by 4 bases and J by 1 base, with 11 bases between the two germline ends. This CDR3 region has 14 residues. CDR3 amino acids: CASSGRGTSYEQYF. CDR3 bases: TGTGCCAGCAGTGGCAGAGGGACTTCCTACGAGCAGTACTTC.

The CDR3 coding sequence is TGCGCCAGCAGCGCACAGGGAAATCAGCCCCAGCATTTT. The encoded protein is CASSAQGNQPQHF. This chain joins TRBV5-1 and TRBJ1-5; D is possibly TRBD1 (6 bases). From germline, CDR1 is SGHRS and CDR2 YFSETQ. The V gene lost 4 bases and the J gene lost 4 bases, with 9 bases spanning the gap. The CDR3 extends over 13 amino acids. The full variable domain, in which reference TRBV5-1 and TRBJ1-5 provide the parts outside the CDR3, is KAGVTQTPRYLIKTRGQQVTLSCSPISGHRSVSWYQQTPGQGLQFLFEYFSETQRNKGNFPGRFSGRQFSNSRSEMNVSTLELGDSALYLCASSAQGNQPQHFGDGTRLSIL.

This rearrangement joins TRBV7-7 to TRBJ2-1, with a weak D call TRBD2 (7 bases). CDR1 and CDR2 from the germline V gene are SSHAT and FNYEAQ (reference sequence). The CDR3 runs to 17 residues. Trimming removed 4 bases from V and 5 bases from J, with 21 bases in between. CDR3 DNA: TGTGCCAGCAGCTCCGACGGGGGGCGGGAGTCACACAATGAGCAGTTCTTC. Residues: CASSSDGGRESHNEQFF.

V usage is TRBV27 and J usage is TRBJ2-7; perhaps TRBD2 as D (6 bases). This CDR3 is 15 amino acids long. V was cut by 2 bases and J by 1 base, with 12 bases left in between. Looked up from germline, CDR1 is MNHEY and CDR2 is SMNVEV (reference sequence). The CDR3 bases are TGTGCCAGCAGTTTACGTCCACGGGGGTCCTACGAGCAGTACTTC. This gives the protein CASSLRPRGSYEQYF.

This chain links TRBV2 with TRBJ1-2; no firm D call. The CDR3 spans 16 residues. Trimming removed 0 bases from V and 8 bases from J, with 19 bases in between. Per the germline V gene, CDR1 is SNHLY and CDR2 is FYNNEI. CDR3 sequence (DNA): TGTGCCAGCAGTGAAGCGGCCGGGGAAGGGCTGGGGGGCTACACCTTC. Translation gives CASSEAAGEGLGGYTF.

V is TRBV5-1 and J is TRBJ2-5; 11 positions match TRBD2. The CDR3 is 17 residues long. Germline-derived CDR1 and CDR2 are SGHRS and YFSETQ. The V segment lost 0 bases and the J segment 5 bases; nucleotides outside the gene matches: 9. CDR3 coding DNA: TGCGCCAGCAGCTTGGCGGTAGCGGGGGGGCAATTCGAGACCCAGTACTTC. The encoded protein is CASSLAVAGGQFETQYF.

The chain employs TRBV19 and TRBJ1-2; D gene ambiguous. Trimming left V 5 bases short and J 1 base short, with 17 bases between. The germline CDR1 and CDR2 sequences are LNHDA and SQIVND (reference sequence). The CDR3 runs 16 residues. Here the CDR3 reads CASSVRREYLNYGYTF. Written as DNA, the CDR3 is TGTGCCAGTAGTGTGAGACGGGAGTATCTTAACTATGGCTACACCTTC.

This chain joins TRBV7-8 and TRBJ2-2, with D possibly being TRBD2 (5 bases). Germline V gene sequence: CDR1 SGHVS, CDR2 FQNEAQ. The CDR3 totals 16 residues. The V and J ends lost 5 bases and 0 bases respectively, with 13 bases between them. This CDR3 is CASSLRHGTNTGELFF. The CDR3 region has the DNA TGTGCCAGCAGCCTCCGACACGGGACGAACACCGGGGAGCTGTTTTTT.

This clone was counted a single time. CDR3 nucleotides: TGTGCCAGCATCGGGGGGGATGAGCAGTTCTTC. Its translation: CASIGGDEQFF. The chain is built from TRBV6-6 and TRBJ2-1, with TRBD2 matching over 8 bases. The CDR3 totals 11 residues. V lost 7 bases, J lost 8 bases, and 1 base stayed unmatched. In germline, CDR1 is MNHNY, CDR2 SVGAGI (reference sequence).

The chain uses TRBV7-2 and TRBJ2-7; no definite D call. This CDR3 is built from 14 residues. V gave up 3 bases and J gave up 2 bases, with 11 bases separating them. CDR1 and CDR2 (germline): SGHTA, FQGNSA. CDR3 coding DNA: TGTGCCAGCAGCTTGGGCAGTTTGACCTACGAGCAGTACTTC. Translated: CASSLGSLTYEQYF.

The chain links TRBV6-6 to TRBJ2-7, with 12 positions matching TRBD2. The junction had 1 base not matched to a gene; V was cut back by 5 bases and J by 2 bases. This CDR3 comprises 14 residues. Germline CDR1 and CDR2: MNHNY and SVGAGI (reference sequence). The CDR3 DNA reads TGTGCCAGCAGTCTAGCGGGGGGGCCCTACGAGCAGTACTTC. Its translation is CASSLAGGPYEQYF.

The rearrangement uses TRBV10-2 and TRBJ1-3; D may be TRBD1 (6 bases). The CDR3 length is 15 residues. V dropped 2 bases and J dropped 0 bases, with 8 bases sitting between them. CDR1 is WSHSY, CDR2 SAAADI, per germline. The DNA for the CDR3 is TGCGCCAGCAGTGAGCTACAGGGCTCTGGAAACACCATATATTTT. It encodes CASSELQGSGNTIYF.

The chain combines TRBV6-1 with TRBJ2-7; D might be TRBD2 (5 bases). The CDR3 length is 11 residues. CDR1 and CDR2 from the germline V gene are MNHNS and SASEGT. The V and J ends lost 9 bases and 2 bases respectively, with 8 bases between them. The CDR3 is CASRRTYEQYF. DNA for the CDR3: TGTGCCAGTAGGAGGACCTACGAGCAGTACTTC.